These T cell receptor beta chains were read from a single sample in a study of blood T cell repertoires in COVID-19. Profiled with immunoSEQ multiplex PCR; TCRdb holds only in-frame clones, not every one. The profile shows 100,000 to 120,000 clones, 70% to 90% of them singletons. The specimen was peripheral blood. The receptors originated from a human donor in a cohort sampled during active COVID-19. Each CDR3 is given with its conserved first and last residue. The order of the fields is CDR3 protein, CDR3 DNA, V gene, CDR3 length, clone size, D gene, J gene. The D gene is left open where the match is weak. Not all rows give a size; the values are once, few, many and, for expanded clones, a class.

CASSLPGLDEQYF | TGTGCCAGCAGCTTGCCAGGGCTTGACGAGCAGTACTTC | TRBV5-4 | 13 | - | - | TRBJ2-7
CASSWGAGEPQHF | TGCGCCAGCAGCTGGGGCGCCGGAGAGCCCCAGCATTTT | TRBV5-1 | 13 | - | - | TRBJ1-5
CASLFPVASGRAEQFF | TGCGCCAGCCTTTTCCCGGTCGCGAGCGGGAGGGCCGAGCAGTTCTTC | TRBV10-2 | 16 | - | TRBD2 | TRBJ2-1
CASSDLGTQYF | TGTGCCAGCAGTGATCTCGGGACCCAGTACTTC | TRBV6-1 | 11 | - | - | TRBJ2-5
CASRSPGEYEQYF | TGTGCCAGCAGATCCCCCGGGGAATACGAGCAGTACTTC | TRBV28 | 13 | - | - | TRBJ2-7
CASSAPAGRISEQYF | TGTGCCAGTAGCGCCCCGGCGGGGCGAATAAGCGAGCAGTACTTC | TRBV19 | 15 | - | - | TRBJ2-7
CASSLVAGLYEQFF | TGTGCCAGCAGCTTAGTAGCCGGACTCTATGAGCAGTTCTTC | TRBV7-8 | 14 | - | - | TRBJ2-1
CASSQARGEQYF | TGTGCCAGCAGCCAAGCCAGGGGCGAGCAGTACTTC | TRBV14 | 12 | - | - | TRBJ2-7
CASSERSNQPQHF | TGTGCCAGCAGTGAAAGGAGTAATCAGCCCCAGCATTTT | TRBV6-1 | 13 | - | - | TRBJ1-5
CASSSSAGRGDHEQYF | TGTGCCAGCAGCTCCAGTGCCGGCAGGGGCGACCACGAGCAGTACTTC | TRBV3-1/TRBV3-2 | 16 | - | - | TRBJ2-7
CASTPGGTGATGELFF | TGTGCCAGTACCCCGGGGGGGACAGGGGCCACCGGGGAGCTGTTTTTT | TRBV28 | 16 | - | TRBD1 | TRBJ2-2
CASLFGSAGNEQFF | TGTGCCAGCCTTTTCGGGTCGGCCGGGAATGAGCAGTTCTTC | TRBV6-5 | 14 | - | - | TRBJ2-1
CASSPRGLGEKLFF | TGTGCCAGCAGCCCGAGGGGGTTAGGGGAAAAACTGTTTTTT | TRBV7-9 | 14 | - | - | TRBJ1-4
CASSIRRAGNTIYF | TGTGCCAGTAGTATTAGGAGAGCTGGAAACACCATATATTTT | TRBV19 | 14 | - | - | TRBJ1-3
CASSQSGSGYTEAFF | TGTGCCAGCAGCCAGTCAGGGTCGGGCTACACTGAAGCTTTCTTT | TRBV3-1/TRBV3-2 | 15 | - | - | TRBJ1-1
CASSQGGGGLETQYF | TGCGCCAGCAGCCAAGGCGGGGGCGGGCTGGAGACCCAGTACTTC | TRBV4-3 | 15 | - | - | TRBJ2-5
CSVEDRRSYEQYF | TGCAGCGTTGAAGATCGGCGGTCCTACGAGCAGTACTTC | TRBV29-1 | 13 | - | - | TRBJ2-7
CASSSGGRVTNEKLFF | TGCGCCAGCAGCTCAGGCGGCAGGGTAACTAATGAAAAACTGTTTTTT | TRBV5-1 | 16 | once | - | TRBJ1-4
CASSLALAGGVATQYF | TGTGCCAGCAGCTTAGCGCTAGCGGGAGGGGTTGCGACCCAGTACTTC | TRBV7-9 | 16 | - | TRBD2 | TRBJ2-5